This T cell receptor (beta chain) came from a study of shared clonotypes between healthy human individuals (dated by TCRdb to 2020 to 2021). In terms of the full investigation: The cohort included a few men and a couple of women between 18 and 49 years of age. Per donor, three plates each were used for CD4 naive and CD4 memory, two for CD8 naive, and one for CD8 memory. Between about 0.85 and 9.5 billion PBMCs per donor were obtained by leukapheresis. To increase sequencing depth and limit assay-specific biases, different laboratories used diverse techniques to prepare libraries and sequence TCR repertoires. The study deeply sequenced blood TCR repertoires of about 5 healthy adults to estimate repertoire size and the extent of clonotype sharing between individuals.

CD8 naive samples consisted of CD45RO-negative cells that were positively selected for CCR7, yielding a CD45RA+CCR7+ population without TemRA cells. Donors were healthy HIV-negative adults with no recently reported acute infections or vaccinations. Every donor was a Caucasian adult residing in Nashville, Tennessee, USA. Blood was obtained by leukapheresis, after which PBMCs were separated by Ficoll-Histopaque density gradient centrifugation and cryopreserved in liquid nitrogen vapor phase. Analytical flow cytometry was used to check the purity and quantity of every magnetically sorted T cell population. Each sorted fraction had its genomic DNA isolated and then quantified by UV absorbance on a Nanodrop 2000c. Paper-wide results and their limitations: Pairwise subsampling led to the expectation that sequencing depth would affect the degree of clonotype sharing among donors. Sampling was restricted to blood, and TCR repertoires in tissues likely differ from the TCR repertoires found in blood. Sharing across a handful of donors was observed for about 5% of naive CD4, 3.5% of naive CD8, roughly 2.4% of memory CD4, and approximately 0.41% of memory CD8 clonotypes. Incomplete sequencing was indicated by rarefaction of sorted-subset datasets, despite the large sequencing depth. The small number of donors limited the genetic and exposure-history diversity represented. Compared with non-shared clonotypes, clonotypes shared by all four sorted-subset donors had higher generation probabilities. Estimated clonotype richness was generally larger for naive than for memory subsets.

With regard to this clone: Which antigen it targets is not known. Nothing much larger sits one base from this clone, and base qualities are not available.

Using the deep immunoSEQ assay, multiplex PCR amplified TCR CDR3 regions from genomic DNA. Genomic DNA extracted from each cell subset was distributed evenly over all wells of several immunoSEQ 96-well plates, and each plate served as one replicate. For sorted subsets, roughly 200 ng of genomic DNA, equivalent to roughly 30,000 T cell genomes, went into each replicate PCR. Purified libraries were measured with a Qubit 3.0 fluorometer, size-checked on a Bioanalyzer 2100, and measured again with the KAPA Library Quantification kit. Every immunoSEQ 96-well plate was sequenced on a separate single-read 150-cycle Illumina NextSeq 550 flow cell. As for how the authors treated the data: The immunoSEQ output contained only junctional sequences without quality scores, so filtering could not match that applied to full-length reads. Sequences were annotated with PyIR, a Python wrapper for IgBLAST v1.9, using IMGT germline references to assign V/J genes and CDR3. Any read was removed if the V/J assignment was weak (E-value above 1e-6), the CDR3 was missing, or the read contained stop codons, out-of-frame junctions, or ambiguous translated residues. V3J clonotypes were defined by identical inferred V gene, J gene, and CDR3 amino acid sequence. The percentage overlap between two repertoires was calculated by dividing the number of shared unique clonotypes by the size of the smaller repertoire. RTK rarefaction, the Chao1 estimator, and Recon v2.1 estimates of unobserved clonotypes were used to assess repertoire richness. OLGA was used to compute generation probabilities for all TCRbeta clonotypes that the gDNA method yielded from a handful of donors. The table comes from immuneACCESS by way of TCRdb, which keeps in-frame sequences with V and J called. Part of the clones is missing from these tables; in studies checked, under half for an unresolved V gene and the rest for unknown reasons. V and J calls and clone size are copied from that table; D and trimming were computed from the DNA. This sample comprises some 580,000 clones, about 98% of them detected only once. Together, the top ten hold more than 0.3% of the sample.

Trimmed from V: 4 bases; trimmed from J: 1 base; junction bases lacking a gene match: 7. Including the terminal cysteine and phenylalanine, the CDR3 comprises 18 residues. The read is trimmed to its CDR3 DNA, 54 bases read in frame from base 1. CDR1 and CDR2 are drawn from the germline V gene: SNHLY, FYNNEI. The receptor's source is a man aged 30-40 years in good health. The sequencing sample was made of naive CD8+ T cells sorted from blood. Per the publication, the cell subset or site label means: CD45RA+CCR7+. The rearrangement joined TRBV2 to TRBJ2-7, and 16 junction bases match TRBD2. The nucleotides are TGTGCCAGCAGTGTGCCGGGACTAGCGGGAGGGCCGTCCTACGAGCAGTACTTC. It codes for CASSVPGLAGGPSYEQYF.